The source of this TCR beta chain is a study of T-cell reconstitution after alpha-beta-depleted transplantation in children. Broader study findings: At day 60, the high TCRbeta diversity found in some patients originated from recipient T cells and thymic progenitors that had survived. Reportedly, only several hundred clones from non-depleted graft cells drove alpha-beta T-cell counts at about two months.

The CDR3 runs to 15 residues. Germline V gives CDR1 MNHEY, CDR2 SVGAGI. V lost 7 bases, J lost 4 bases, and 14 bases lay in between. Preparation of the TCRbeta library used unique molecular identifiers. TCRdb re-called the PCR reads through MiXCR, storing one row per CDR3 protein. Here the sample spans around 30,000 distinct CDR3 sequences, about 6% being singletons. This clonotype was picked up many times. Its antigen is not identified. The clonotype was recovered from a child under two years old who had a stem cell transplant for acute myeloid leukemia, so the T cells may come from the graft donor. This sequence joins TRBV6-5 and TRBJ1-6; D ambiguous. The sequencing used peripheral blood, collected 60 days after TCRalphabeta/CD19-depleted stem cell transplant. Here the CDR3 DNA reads TGTGCCAGCACCTCGGCGGCCCTATATAATTCACCCCTCCACTTT. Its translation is CASTSAALYNSPLHF.